These T cell receptor beta chains were read from a single sample in a study of T-cell reconstitution after alpha-beta-depleted transplantation in children. TCRdb reprocessed the PCR reads via MiXCR and lists one record per CDR3 protein. The table records 800,000 to 1,000,000 distinct CDR3 sequences, around 30% of them present only once. The input for sequencing was PBMCs, mostly from graft donor cells, taken 360 days after TCRalphabeta/CD19-depleted stem cell transplant. The source is a boy under two years old who had a stem cell transplant for SCID, so the T cells may come from the graft donor. Both conserved end residues are part of each CDR3. D genes are given only for firm matches. The size entry is marked missing in some rows and otherwise reads once, few, many or a size class.

>TRBJ2-5|TRBV6-2/TRBV6-3|TRBD1|few
CASSLPTGQGETQYF
TGTGCCAGCAGTCTCCCGACAGGACAGGGGGAGACCCAGTACTTC
>TRBJ1-1|TRBV5-1|NA|NA
CASPGGRAFF
TGCGCCAGCCCCGGTGGGAGAGCTTTCTTT
>TRBJ2-1|TRBV29-1|TRBD2|few
CSVAALAGGFFSYNEQFF
TGCAGCGTTGCGGCGCTAGCGGGGGGGTTTTTCTCCTACAATGAGCAGTTCTTC
>TRBJ2-2|TRBV18|NA|many
CASSPLPGRQNTGELFF
TGTGCCAGCTCCCCACTCCCGGGACGGCAGAACACCGGGGAGCTGTTTTTT
>TRBJ1-1|TRBV10-3|NA|few
CATRVNLNTEAFF
TGTGCCACCAGGGTTAACCTGAACACTGAAGCTTTCTTT
>TRBJ1-5|TRBV12-3/TRBV12-4|TRBD1|few
CASSRDRASNQPQHF
TGTGCCAGCAGTCGGGACAGGGCGTCGAATCAGCCCCAGCATTTT
>TRBJ2-7|TRBV7-9|NA|few
CASNQGRGEQYF
TGTGCCAGCAACCAGGGTAGGGGGGAGCAGTACTTC
>TRBJ2-2|TRBV24-1|NA|few
CATSDPDRGYTGELFF
TGTGCCACCAGTGACCCGGATCGGGGCTACACCGGGGAGCTGTTTTTT
>TRBJ1-6|TRBV4-3|NA|many
CASSRSSSYNSPLHF
TGCGCCAGCAGCCGGTCGAGCTCCTATAATTCACCCCTCCACTTT
>TRBJ2-5|TRBV3-1|TRBD1|NA
CASITLRGQGLQETQYF
TGTGCCAGCATCACCCTCCGCGGACAGGGACTCCAAGAGACCCAGTACTTC
>TRBJ2-7|TRBV5-1|TRBD1|NA
CASRPNRGFEQYF
TGCGCCAGCAGACCGAACAGGGGGTTTGAGCAGTACTTC